There are many counts of the clone carrying this T cell receptor (beta chain). Its target is not known. This specimen comes from a study of regulatory T cells in long-lasting Graves disease. Study-wide results and limits: Relative to new patients (around 1,000), persistent patients exhibited greater sharing of public clonotypes (more than 2,500).

According to the study, TCR beta libraries were built with iRepertoire HTBI primers and CDR3-region Arm-PCR. TCRdb re-derived calls from the multiplex PCR reads in MiXCR, one entry per CDR3 protein. Among roughly 510,000 distinct CDR3 sequences, about 16% were seen once, and the ten largest hold about 12%. Trimming left V 2 bases short and J 6 bases short, with 14 bases between. The CDR3 sequence is 14 residues long. CDR1 and CDR2 from the germline V gene are MNHEY and SVGEGT. Time point denoted: newly diagnosed GD, antithyroid drugs for less than 3 months. Researchers made the TCR library from RNA that was extracted from PBMCs. These data also featured in a second study, about T cells in Graves' hyperthyroidism and ophthalmopathy.

This TCR came from a man between 18 and 35 years old with Graves disease. Sample: peripheral blood mononuclear cells (PBMCs), taken at new diagnosis, from a patient treated with antithyroid drugs. The chain links TRBV6-2 or TRBV6-3 to TRBJ2-7, with a possible D match to TRBD1 (5 bases). In DNA form, the CDR3 reads TGTGCCAGCAGTTACCCGACAGAGGCCACCGAGCAGTACTTC. It translates to CASSYPTEATEQYF.